These 5 T cell receptor beta chains were all obtained from the same sample, sequenced in a study of blood T cell repertoires in COVID-19 (dated by TCRdb to about 2020). Library creation used the immunoSEQ multiplex PCR assay. Not all clones reach the TCRdb copy of this immuneACCESS table, which keeps in-frame sequences only. Checked studies attribute under half of the gap to unresolved V genes and leave the rest unexplained. This sample lists 100,000 to 150,000 clones; about 90% were detected once. Clones ranked in the top ten supply around 3.6% of the sample. Sequences were obtained from peripheral blood. All receptors derive from a woman in her sixties with acute or convalescent COVID-19.

This clone showed up just a few times. Other DNA sequences in this specimen translate into the identical CDR3. The chain recombines TRBV4-2 with TRBJ1-5, with D possibly being TRBD1 (6 bases). The V end was cut by 0 bases, the J end by 0 bases, with 12 bases between. The CDR3 has 17 amino acids. The germline V gene has CDR1 LGHNA and CDR2 YNFKEQ. The CDR3 loop is CASSQEGGGDSNQPQHF. In DNA form, the CDR3 reads TGTGCCAGCAGCCAAGAGGGAGGGGGTGATAGCAATCAGCCCCAGCATTTT.

A single count supports this clone. V gene TRBV6-5 combines with J gene TRBJ1-2; D possibly corresponds to TRBD1 (5 bases). The CDR3 is made up of 12 amino acids. Trimming stripped 4 bases from V and 8 bases from J, with 11 bases between. Germline-derived CDR1 and CDR2 are MNHEY and SVGAGI. CDR3 coding DNA: TGTGCCAGCAGTTCACCCCAGGGCGGCTACACCTTC. Translated, it gives CASSSPQGGYTF.

The rearrangement uses TRBV20-1 and TRBJ2-1; the match to TRBD1 covers 7 bases. The CDR3 loop spans 11 amino acids. Germline V gene lookup returns CDR1 DFQATT and CDR2 SNEGSKA (reference sequence). Trimming took 5 bases from V and 12 from J; bases not matched to a gene: 7. CDR3 DNA: TGCAGTGCTGGGACCGGGACAGTGCAGTTCTTC. This codes for CSAGTGTVQFF.

CDR3 in amino acids: CASSLRLANEQFF. The CDR3 region has the DNA TGTGCCAGCAGCTTAAGACTAGCGAATGAGCAGTTCTTC. This chain connects TRBV7-8 to TRBJ2-1; 8 bases are a match to TRBD2. The CDR3 length is 13 residues. Germline V gives CDR1 SGHVS, CDR2 FQNEAQ. J lost 7 bases, V lost 2 bases, and 1 base had no gene match.

CDR3 residues: CASSPPGFGTDTQYF. As DNA, the CDR3 is TGTGCCAGCAGCCCACCAGGGTTCGGCACAGATACGCAGTATTTT. The V and J genes are TRBV6-5 and TRBJ2-3; maybe TRBD1 (5 bases). The ends were cut back, 6 bases at V and 1 base at J, with 14 bases in the middle. The CDR3 spans 15 residues. Germline CDR1 and CDR2: MNHEY and SVGAGI.